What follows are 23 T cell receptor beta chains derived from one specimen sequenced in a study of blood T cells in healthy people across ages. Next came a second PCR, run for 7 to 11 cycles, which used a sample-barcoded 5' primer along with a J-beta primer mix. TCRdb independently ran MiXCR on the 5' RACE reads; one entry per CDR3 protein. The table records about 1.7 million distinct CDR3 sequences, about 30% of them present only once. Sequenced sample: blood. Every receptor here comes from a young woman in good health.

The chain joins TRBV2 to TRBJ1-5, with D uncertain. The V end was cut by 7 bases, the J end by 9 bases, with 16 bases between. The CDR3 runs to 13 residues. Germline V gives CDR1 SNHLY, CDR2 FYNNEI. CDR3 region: CASKIGRGGPQHF. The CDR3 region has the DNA TGTGCCAGCAAAATTGGGCGCGGAGGGCCCCAGCATTTT. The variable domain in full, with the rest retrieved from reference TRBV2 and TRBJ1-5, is EPEVTQTPSHQVTQMGQEVILRCVPISNHLYFYWYRQILGQKVEFLVSFYNNEISEKSEIFDDQFSVERPDGSNFTLKIRSTKLEDSAMYFCASKIGRGGPQHFGDGTRLSIL.

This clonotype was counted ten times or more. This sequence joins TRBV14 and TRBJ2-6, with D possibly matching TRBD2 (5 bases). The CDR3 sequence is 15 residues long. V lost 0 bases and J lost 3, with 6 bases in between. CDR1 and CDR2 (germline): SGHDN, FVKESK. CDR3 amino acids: CASSQESGGANVLTF. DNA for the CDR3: TGTGCCAGCAGCCAAGAAAGCGGTGGGGCCAACGTCCTGACTTTC.

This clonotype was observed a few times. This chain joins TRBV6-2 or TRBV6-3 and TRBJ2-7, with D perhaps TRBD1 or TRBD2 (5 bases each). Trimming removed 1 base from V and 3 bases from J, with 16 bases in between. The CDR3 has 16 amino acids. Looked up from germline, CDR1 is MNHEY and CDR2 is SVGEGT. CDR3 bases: TGTGCCAGCAGTTACTTGTTTGGGACCCCTGTCTACGAGCAGTACTTC. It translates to CASSYLFGTPVYEQYF.

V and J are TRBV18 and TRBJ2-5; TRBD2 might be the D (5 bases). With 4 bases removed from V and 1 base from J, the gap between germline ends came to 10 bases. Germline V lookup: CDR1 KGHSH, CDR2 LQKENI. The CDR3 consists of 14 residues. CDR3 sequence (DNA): TGTGCCAGCTCACGCAAGGACTCCCAAGAGACCCAGTACTTC. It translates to CASSRKDSQETQYF.

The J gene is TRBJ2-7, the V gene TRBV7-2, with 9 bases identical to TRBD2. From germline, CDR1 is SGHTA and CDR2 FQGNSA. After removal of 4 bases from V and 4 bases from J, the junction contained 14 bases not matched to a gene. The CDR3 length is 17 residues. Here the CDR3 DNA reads TGTGCCAGCAGCTCCTATCGGGATAGCGGGAGCAATTACGAGCAGTACTTC. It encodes CASSSYRDSGSNYEQYF.

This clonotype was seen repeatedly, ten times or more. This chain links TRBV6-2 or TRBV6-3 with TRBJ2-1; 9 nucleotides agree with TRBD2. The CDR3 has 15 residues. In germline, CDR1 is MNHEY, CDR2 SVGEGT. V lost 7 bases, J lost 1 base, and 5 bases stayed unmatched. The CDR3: CASIAGDVSYNEQFF. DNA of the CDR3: TGTGCCAGCATAGCGGGAGATGTGTCCTACAATGAGCAGTTCTTC.

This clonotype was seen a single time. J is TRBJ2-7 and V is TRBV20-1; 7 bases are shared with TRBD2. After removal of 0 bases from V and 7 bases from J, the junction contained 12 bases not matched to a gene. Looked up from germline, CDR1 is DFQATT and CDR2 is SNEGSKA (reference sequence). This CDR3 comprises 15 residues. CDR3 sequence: CSARDPREVVSEQYF. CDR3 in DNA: TGCAGTGCTAGAGATCCCCGGGAGGTCGTGAGTGAGCAGTACTTC.

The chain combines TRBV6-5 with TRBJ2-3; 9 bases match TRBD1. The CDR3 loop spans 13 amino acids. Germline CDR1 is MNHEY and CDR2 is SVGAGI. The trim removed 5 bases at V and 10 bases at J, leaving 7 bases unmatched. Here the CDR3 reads CASSPPGQGSQYF. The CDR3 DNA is TGTGCCAGCAGTCCCCCGGGACAGGGTTCGCAGTATTTT.

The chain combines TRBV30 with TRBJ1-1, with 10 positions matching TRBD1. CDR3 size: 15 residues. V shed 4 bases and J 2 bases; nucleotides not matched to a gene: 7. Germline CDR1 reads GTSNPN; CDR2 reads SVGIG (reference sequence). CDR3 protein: CAWNVGQGENTEAFF. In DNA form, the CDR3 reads TGTGCCTGGAACGTCGGACAGGGGGAAAACACTGAAGCTTTCTTT.

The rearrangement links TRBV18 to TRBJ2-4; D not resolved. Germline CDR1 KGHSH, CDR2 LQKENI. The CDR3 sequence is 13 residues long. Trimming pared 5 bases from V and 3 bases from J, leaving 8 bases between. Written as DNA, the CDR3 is TGTGCCAGCTCATCGTACGGCAAAAACATTCAGTACTTC. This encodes CASSSYGKNIQYF. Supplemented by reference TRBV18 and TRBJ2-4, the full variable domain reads NAGVMQNPRHLVRRRGQEARLRCSPMKGHSHVYWYRQLPEEGLKFMVYLQKENIIDESGMPKERFSAEFPKEGPSILRIQQVVRGDSAAYFCASSSYGKNIQYFGAGTRLSVL.

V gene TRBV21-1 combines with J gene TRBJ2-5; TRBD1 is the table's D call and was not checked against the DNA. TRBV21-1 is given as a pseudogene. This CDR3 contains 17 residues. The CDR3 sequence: CASSNNPGEQVRETQYF. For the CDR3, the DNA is TGTGCCAGCAGCAACAACCCAGGGGAACAGGTCAGGGAGACCCAGTACTTC.

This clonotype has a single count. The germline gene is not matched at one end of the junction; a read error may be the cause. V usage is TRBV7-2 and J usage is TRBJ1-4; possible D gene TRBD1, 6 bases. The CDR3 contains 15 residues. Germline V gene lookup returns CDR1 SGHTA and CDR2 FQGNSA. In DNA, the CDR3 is TGTGCCAGCAGCCTACAGGGACCAACTAATGAAAAACTGTATTTT. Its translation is CASSLQGPTNEKLYF.

CDR3 coding DNA: TGCGCCAGCAGTGAGCCAAGGGACAGCCCTAACTATGGCTACACCTTC. This codes for CASSEPRDSPNYGYTF. The V and J genes are TRBV10-1 and TRBJ1-2; 7 positions match TRBD1. CDR3 length: 16 residues. Losses at the gene ends were 2 bases for V and 0 bases for J; bases not matched to a gene: 6. The germline gives CDR1 WNHNN, CDR2 SYGVQD (reference sequence).

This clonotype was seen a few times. DNA for the CDR3: TGTGCCAGCAGTAATGGCGGGGGCGCTGATTACAATGAGCAGTTCTTC. Translated, it gives CASSNGGGADYNEQFF. The chain carries TRBV2 and TRBJ2-1; D might be TRBD2 (7 bases). With 5 bases removed from V and 4 bases from J, the gap between germline ends came to 18 bases. This CDR3 spans 16 amino acids. CDR1 and CDR2 (germline): SNHLY, FYNNEI.

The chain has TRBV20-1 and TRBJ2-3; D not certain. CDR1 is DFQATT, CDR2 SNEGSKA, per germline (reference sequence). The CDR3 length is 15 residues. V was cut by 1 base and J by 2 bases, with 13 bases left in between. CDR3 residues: CSARASRSPTDTQYF. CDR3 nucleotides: TGCAGTGCTAGAGCCTCGCGGAGTCCCACAGATACGCAGTATTTT.

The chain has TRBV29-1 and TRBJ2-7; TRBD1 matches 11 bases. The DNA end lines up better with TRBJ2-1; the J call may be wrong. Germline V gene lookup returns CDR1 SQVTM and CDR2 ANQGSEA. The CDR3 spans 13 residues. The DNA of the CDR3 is TGCAGCGCTGGGACAGGGGGGCCCTACGAGCAGTTCTTC. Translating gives CSAGTGGPYEQFF.

CDR3: CASSSQRGTGRDEQFF. CDR3 sequence (DNA): TGTGCCAGTTCGAGTCAAAGGGGGACAGGGAGGGATGAGCAGTTCTTC. The genes are TRBV19 and TRBJ2-1; TRBD1 aligns across 9 bases. V trimming: 8 bases; J trimming: 8 bases; junction bases outside the gene matches: 16. The CDR3 length is 16 residues. Germline V gene data show CDR1 as LNHDA and CDR2 as SQIVND (reference sequence). Full variable domain (remainder filled in from reference TRBV19 and TRBJ2-1): DGGITQSPKYLFRKEGQNVTLSCEQNLNHDAMYWYRQDPGQGLRLIYYSQIVNDFQKGDIAEGYSVSREKKESFPLTVTSAQKNPTAFYLCASSSQRGTGRDEQFFGPGTRLTVL.

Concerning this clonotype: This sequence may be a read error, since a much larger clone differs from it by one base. This CDR3 reads CASSLSGSGSYGQYF. The CDR3 DNA reads as TGTGCCAGCAGCCTCAGCGGGAGTGGATCCTACGGGCAGTACTTC. The chain carries TRBV7-2 and TRBJ2-7; 8 bases agree with TRBD2. The CDR3 has 15 amino acids. From germline, CDR1 is SGHTA and CDR2 FQGNSA.

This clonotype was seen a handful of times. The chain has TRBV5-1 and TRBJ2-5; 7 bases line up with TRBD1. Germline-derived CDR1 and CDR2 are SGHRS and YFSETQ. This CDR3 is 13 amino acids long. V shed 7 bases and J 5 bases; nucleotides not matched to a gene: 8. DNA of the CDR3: TGCGCCAGCTTTACAGGGGCGGCGGAGACCCAGTACTTC. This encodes CASFTGAAETQYF.

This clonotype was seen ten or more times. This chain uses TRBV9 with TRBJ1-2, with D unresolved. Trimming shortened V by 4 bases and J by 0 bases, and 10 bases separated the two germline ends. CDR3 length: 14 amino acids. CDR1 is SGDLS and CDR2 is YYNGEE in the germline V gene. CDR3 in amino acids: CASSTRVANYGYTF. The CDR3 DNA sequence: TGTGCCAGCAGCACGAGGGTGGCTAACTATGGCTACACCTTC.

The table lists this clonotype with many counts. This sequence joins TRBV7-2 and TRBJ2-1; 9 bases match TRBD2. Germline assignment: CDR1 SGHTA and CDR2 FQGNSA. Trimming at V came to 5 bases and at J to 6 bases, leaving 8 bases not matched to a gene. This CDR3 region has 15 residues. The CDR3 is CASSPRVAGANEQFF. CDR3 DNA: TGTGCCAGCAGCCCCCGGGTAGCGGGAGCCAATGAGCAGTTCTTC.

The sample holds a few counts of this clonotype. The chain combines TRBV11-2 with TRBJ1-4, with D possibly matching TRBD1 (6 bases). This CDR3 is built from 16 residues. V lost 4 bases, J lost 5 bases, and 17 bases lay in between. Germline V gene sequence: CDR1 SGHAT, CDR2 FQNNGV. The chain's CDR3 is CASSSIQGRRNEKLFF. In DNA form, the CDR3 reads TGTGCCAGCAGCTCAATACAGGGACGGAGAAATGAAAAACTGTTTTTT.

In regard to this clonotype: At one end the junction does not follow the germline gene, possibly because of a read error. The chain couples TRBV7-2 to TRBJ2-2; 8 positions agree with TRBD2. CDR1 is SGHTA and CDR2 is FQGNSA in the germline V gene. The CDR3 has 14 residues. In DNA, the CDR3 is TGTGCCCGAGGGACGGGAGGGAACACCGGGGGGCTGTTTTTT. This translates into CARGTGGNTGGLFF.